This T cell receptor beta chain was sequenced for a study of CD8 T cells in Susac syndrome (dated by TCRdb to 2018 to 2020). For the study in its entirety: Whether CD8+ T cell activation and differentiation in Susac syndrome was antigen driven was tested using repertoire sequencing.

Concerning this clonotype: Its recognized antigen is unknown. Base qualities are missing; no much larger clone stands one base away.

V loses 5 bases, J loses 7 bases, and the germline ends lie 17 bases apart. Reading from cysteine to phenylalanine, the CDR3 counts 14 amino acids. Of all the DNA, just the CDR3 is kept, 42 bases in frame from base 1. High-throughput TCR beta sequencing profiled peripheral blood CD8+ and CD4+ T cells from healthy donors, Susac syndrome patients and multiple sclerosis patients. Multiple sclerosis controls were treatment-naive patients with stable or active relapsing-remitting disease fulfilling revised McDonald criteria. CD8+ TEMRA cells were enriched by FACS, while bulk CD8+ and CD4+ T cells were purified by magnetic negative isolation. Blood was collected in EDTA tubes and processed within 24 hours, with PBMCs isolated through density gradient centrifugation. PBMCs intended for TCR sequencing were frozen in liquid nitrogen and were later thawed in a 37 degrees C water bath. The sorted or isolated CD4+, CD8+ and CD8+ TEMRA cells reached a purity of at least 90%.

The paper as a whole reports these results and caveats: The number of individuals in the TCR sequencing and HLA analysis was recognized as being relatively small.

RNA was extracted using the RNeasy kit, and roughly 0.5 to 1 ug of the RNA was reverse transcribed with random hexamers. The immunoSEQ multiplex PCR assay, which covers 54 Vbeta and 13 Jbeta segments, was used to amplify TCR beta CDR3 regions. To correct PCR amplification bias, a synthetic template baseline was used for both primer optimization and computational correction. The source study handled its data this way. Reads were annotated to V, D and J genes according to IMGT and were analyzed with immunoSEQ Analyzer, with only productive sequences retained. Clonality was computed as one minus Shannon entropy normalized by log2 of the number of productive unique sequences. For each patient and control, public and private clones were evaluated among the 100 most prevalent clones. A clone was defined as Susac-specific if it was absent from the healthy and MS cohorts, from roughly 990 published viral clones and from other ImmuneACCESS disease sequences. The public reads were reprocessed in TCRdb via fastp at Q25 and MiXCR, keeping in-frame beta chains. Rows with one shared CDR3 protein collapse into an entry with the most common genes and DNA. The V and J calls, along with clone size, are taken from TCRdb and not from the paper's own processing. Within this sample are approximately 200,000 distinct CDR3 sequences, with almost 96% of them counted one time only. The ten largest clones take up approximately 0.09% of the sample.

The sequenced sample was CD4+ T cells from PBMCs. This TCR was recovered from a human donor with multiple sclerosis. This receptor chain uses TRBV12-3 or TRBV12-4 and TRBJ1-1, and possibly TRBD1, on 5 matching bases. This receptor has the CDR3 CASSILPRAGEAFF. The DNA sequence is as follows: TGTGCCAGCAGTATACTCCCCAGGGCGGGTGAAGCTTTCTTT.